The rows below give T cell receptor beta chains drawn from one sample of a study of blood T cell repertoires in COVID-19. TCRdb's table, derived via immunoSEQ multiplex PCR, lists solely in-frame clones and lacks some. This repertoire shows hundreds of thousands of clones, approximately 90% found once; its top ten account for 2.6%. Sequenced material: PBMCs or T cells enriched from blood (not recorded which). These receptors originate from a young woman with acute COVID-19. CDR3s include the opening cysteine and the closing phenylalanine or tryptophan. A D gene is named only where the DNA matches it firmly. For some rows the clone size is stated as once, few or many, or as a class when expanded; others skip it.

clone_size | d_call | j_call | v_call | cdr3_aa | cdr3_nt
once | . | TRBJ1-5 | TRBV6-5 | CASSNDGYNQPQHF | TGTGCCAGCAGTAATGACGGGTACAATCAGCCCCAGCATTTT
. | . | TRBJ1-3 | TRBV7-2 | CASSMGLGSGNTIYF | TGTGCCAGCAGCATGGGACTGGGCTCTGGAAACACCATATATTTT
. | . | TRBJ1-4 | TRBV7-6 | CASSPRANADELFF | TGTGCCAGCAGCCCGCGGGCCAATGCGGATGAACTGTTTTTT
. | . | TRBJ1-1 | TRBV3-1/TRBV3-2 | CASSHTRGSNTEAFF | TGTGCCAGCAGCCATACTCGGGGGTCCAACACTGAAGCTTTCTTT
. | TRBD1 | TRBJ2-1 | TRBV18 | CASSPFDRDNEQFF | TGTGCCAGCTCGCCCTTCGACAGGGACAATGAGCAGTTCTTC
. | . | TRBJ1-5 | TRBV9 | CASSPTGGQPQHF | TGTGCCAGCAGCCCAACCGGCGGTCAGCCCCAGCATTTT
few | . | TRBJ1-1 | TRBV10-2 | CASSEPDRNTEAFF | TGCGCCAGCAGTGAGCCGGACAGAAACACTGAAGCTTTCTTT
. | . | TRBJ1-2 | TRBV28 | CASSLTRGGVYGYTF | TGTGCCAGCAGTTTAACACGGGGGGGTGTCTATGGCTACACCTTC
. | TRBD1 | TRBJ1-4 | TRBV7-8 | CASRPFGTGDEKLFF | TGTGCCAGCAGACCTTTCGGGACAGGGGACGAAAAACTGTTTTTT
. | TRBD1 | TRBJ1-5 | TRBV29-1 | CSVSQGANQPQHF | TGCAGCGTTTCACAGGGGGCCAATCAGCCCCAGCATTTT
. | . | TRBJ1-4 | TRBV18 | CASSPNSPLKSTNEKLFF | TGTGCCAGCTCACCAAACAGCCCGCTAAAATCAACTAATGAAAAACTGTTTTTT
once | . | TRBJ1-4 | TRBV13 | CASSPGGGVTNEKLFF | TGTGCCAGCAGCCCCGGCGGAGGAGTTACTAATGAAAAACTGTTTTTT
. | TRBD1 | TRBJ1-6 | TRBV27 | CASSVPGQSSPLHF | TGTGCCAGCAGTGTACCGGGACAGAGTTCACCCCTCCACTTT
. | . | TRBJ2-3 | TRBV5-1 | CASSRSTDTQYF | TGCGCCAGCAGTCGGAGCACAGATACGCAGTATTTT
. | TRBD1 | TRBJ1-2 | TRBV29-1 | CSAPTGNYGYTF | TGCAGCGCCCCGACAGGGAACTATGGCTACACCTTC
. | TRBD2 | TRBJ2-7 | TRBV5-6 | CASSLAGSGTNYEQYF | TGTGCCAGCAGCTTGGCCGGAAGCGGGACCAACTACGAGCAGTACTTC
few | . | TRBJ1-5 | TRBV27 | CASSLTPLRGTRQPQHF | TGTGCCAGCAGTTTAACCCCCTTGCGTGGGACTAGACAGCCCCAGCATTTT
. | TRBD1 | TRBJ1-2 | TRBV5-1 | CASSFGTGNGYTF | TGCGCCAGCAGCTTTGGGACAGGGAATGGCTACACCTTC
. | . | TRBJ2-1 | TRBV11-3 | CASSYDSGNEQFF | TGTGCCAGCAGCTATGACTCCGGGAATGAGCAGTTCTTC
. | TRBD1 | TRBJ1-1 | TRBV18 | CASSLPGQGFWNTEAFF | TGTGCCAGCTCACTCCCGGGACAGGGATTTTGGAACACTGAAGCTTTCTTT
. | TRBD1 | TRBJ1-5 | TRBV30 | CAWSVGGQGAQPQHF | TGTGCCTGGTCGGTTGGGGGGCAGGGGGCTCAGCCCCAGCATTTT
. | TRBD1 | TRBJ2-5 | TRBV6-6 | CASRLRRIRGPETQYF | TGTGCCAGCAGGCTCCGAAGAATTAGGGGGCCAGAGACCCAGTACTTC
few | TRBD1 | TRBJ1-3 | TRBV10-1 | CASSGDSSGNTIYF | TGCGCCAGCTCCGGGGACAGCTCTGGAAACACCATATATTTT
. | . | TRBJ1-4 | TRBV6-1 | CASSEGAGESEKLFF | TGTGCCAGCAGTGAAGGGGCTGGGGAGAGCGAAAAACTGTTTTTT
. | TRBD1 | TRBJ2-7 | TRBV5-1 | CASSPRQGYEQYF | TGCGCCAGCAGTCCCCGACAGGGCTACGAGCAGTACTTC
. | . | TRBJ2-2 | TRBV5-1 | CASSLATGELFF | TGCGCCAGCAGCTTGGCTACCGGGGAGCTGTTTTTT
few | . | TRBJ2-1 | TRBV7-2 | CASSFGGSSYNEQFF | TGTGCCAGCAGCTTTGGAGGAAGCTCCTACAATGAGCAGTTCTTC
. | . | TRBJ1-4 | TRBV18 | CASSPTQGNEKLFF | TGTGCCAGCTCACCGACGCAGGGTAATGAAAAACTGTTTTTT
. | . | TRBJ1-5 | TRBV6-6 | CASSYSWQGNQPQHF | TGTGCCAGCAGTTACAGTTGGCAAGGCAATCAGCCCCAGCATTTT
. | . | TRBJ2-5 | TRBV18 | CASSPPGLFQETQYF | TGTGCCAGCTCACCTCCCGGACTATTCCAAGAGACCCAGTACTTC
. | . | TRBJ2-2 | TRBV6-5 | CASRAGFRELFF | TGTGCCAGCCGGGCGGGCTTCCGGGAGCTGTTTTTT
. | TRBD1 | TRBJ1-4 | TRBV7-8 | CASSLAGQGAEKLFF | TGTGCCAGCAGCTTAGCCGGACAGGGGGCGGAAAAACTGTTTTTT
. | TRBD1 | TRBJ2-2 | TRBV19 | CASSIVTTGIYTGELFF | TGTGCCAGTAGTATAGTGACGACAGGGATATACACCGGGGAGCTGTTTTTT